What follows is one T cell receptor (beta chain) and its context. Individuals aged roughly 18 to 95 years were recruited from about two dozen US areas. This sample is drawn from a study of blood T cell repertoires in COVID-19. Overall study context: Specimens from acute and convalescent COVID-19 originated in the United States, Italy and Spain.

In the source study's methods: Reference gene primer amplification gave estimated nucleated cell counts. Sequencing was performed with immunoSEQ multiplex PCR; in TCRdb, only in-frame clones are kept and a portion is missing. The D gene and trimming were derived from the DNA, and the V and J assignments and clone size from that table. The top ten hold 3% to 4.5% of the sample, which has fewer than 250,000 clones, about 86% seen once. The germline V gene has CDR1 SEHNR and CDR2 FQNEAQ (reference sequence). V was trimmed by 8 bases and J by 2 bases, leaving 18 bases between them. The CDR3 contains 15 residues.

The J gene is TRBJ1-1, the V gene TRBV7-9; no definite D call. The material sequenced was PBMCs or T cells enriched from blood (not recorded which). The source of this sequence is a woman in her forties with acute COVID-19. CDR3 protein: CASDRLRDSNTEAFF. The DNA of the CDR3 is TGTGCCAGCGATCGCCTCCGGGATTCAAACACTGAAGCTTTCTTT. The full variable domain, completed using reference TRBV7-9 and TRBJ1-1, is DTGVSQNPRHKITKRGQNVTFRCDPISEHNRLYWYRQTLGQGPEFLTYFQNEAQLEKSRLLSDRFSAERPKGSFSTLEIQRTEQGDSAMYLCASDRLRDSNTEAFFGQGTRLTVV.